This T cell receptor beta chain emerged from a study of blood T cell repertoires in COVID-19. Study-level background: PBMCs, B-cell-depleted T cells, or T cells provided the cDNA or gDNA that made up the material.

In germline, CDR1 is SGHVS, CDR2 FNYEAQ. With V trimmed by 4 bases and J by 10 bases, 7 bases remained unmatched. This CDR3 is 14 amino acids long. In the original processing: Amplification with reference gene primers provided the estimates of nucleated cell counts. The data were produced by immunoSEQ multiplex PCR, yet TCRdb's version contains in-frame clones alone and is incomplete. The DNA was the basis for D and trimming; V, J and clone size are from that table. The sample has roughly 170,000 clones; about nine tenths are singletons. The chain uses TRBV7-6 and TRBJ1-4, with 9 bases aligning to TRBD1. This TCR came from an older man with active or convalescent COVID-19. What was sequenced was peripheral blood. The CDR3 sequence is CASSSGTGPGKLFF. Here the CDR3 DNA reads TGTGCCAGCAGCTCCGGGACAGGGCCGGGAAAACTGTTTTTT.